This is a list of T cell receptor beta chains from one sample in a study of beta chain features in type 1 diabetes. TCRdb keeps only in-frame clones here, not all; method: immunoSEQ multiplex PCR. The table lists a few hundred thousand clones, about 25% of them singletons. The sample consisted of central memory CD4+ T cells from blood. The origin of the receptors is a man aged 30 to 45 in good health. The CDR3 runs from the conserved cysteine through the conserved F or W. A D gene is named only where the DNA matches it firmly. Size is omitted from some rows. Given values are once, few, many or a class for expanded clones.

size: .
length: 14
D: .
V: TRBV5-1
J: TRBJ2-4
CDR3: CASSFIGGKNIQYF
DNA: TGCGCCAGCAGTTTCATAGGTGGTAAAAACATTCAGTACTTC

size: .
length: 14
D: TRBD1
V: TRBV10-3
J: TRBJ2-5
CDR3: CAISDTRGKETQYF
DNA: TGTGCCATCAGTGACACCAGGGGGAAGGAGACCCAGTACTTC

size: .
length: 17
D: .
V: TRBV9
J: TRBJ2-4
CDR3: CASSVGRPLGAKNIQYF
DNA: TGTGCCAGCAGCGTAGGTAGGCCCCTGGGGGCCAAAAACATTCAGTACTTC

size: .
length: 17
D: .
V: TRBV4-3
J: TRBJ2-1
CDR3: CASSLSGPPSPYNEQFF
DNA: TGCGCCAGCAGCCTAAGTGGTCCACCCAGCCCCTACAATGAGCAGTTCTTC

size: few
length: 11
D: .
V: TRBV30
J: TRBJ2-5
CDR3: CAWSDQETQYF
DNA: TGTGCCTGGAGCGATCAAGAGACCCAGTACTTC

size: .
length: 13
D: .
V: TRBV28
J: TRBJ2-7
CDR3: CASTSGPSYEQYF
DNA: TGTGCCAGCACCTCGGGACCCTCCTACGAGCAGTACTTC

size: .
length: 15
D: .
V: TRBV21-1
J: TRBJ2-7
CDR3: CASSVPGLAPYEQYF
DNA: TGTGCCAGCAGCGTCCCAGGACTAGCTCCCTACGAGCAGTACTTC

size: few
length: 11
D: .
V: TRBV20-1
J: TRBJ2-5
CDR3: CSARVGETQYF
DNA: TGCAGTGCTAGAGTGGGGGAGACCCAGTACTTC

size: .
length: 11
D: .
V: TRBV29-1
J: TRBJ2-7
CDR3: CSGGQTYEQYF
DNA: TGCAGCGGCGGACAGACCTACGAGCAGTACTTC

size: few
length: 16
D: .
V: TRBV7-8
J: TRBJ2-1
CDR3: CASRAGGAGPYNEQFF
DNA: TGTGCCAGCAGGGCAGGGGGAGCGGGGCCGTACAATGAGCAGTTCTTC

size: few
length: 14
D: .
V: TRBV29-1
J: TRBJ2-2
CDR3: CSVEEGAGTGELFF
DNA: TGCAGCGTTGAAGAGGGGGCGGGCACCGGGGAGCTGTTTTTT

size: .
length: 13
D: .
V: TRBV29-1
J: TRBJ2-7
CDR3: CSVGNGGPYEQYF
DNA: TGCAGCGTTGGCAACGGAGGACCCTACGAGCAGTACTTC

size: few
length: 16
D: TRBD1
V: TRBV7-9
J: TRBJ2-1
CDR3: CASSQRTGGPYNEQFF
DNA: TGTGCCAGCAGCCAAAGGACAGGGGGACCCTACAATGAGCAGTTCTTC

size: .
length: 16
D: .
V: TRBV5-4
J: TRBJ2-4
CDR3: CASSLKEQAAGNIQYF
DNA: TGTGCCAGCAGCTTGAAGGAACAGGCAGCGGGAAACATTCAGTACTTC

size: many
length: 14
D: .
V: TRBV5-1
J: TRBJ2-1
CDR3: CASSSGLPYNEQFF
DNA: TGCGCCAGCAGCTCGGGACTTCCTTACAATGAGCAGTTCTTC

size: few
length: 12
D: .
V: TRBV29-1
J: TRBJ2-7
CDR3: CSVENLSYEQYF
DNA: TGCAGCGTTGAAAATCTCTCCTACGAGCAGTACTTC

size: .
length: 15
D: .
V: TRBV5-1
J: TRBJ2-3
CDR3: CASSLAPSVDDTQYF
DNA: TGCGCCAGCAGCTTGGCCCCCTCGGTAGACGATACGCAGTATTTT

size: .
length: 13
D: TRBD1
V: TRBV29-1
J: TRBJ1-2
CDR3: CSVGPGQGDGYTF
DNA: TGCAGCGTTGGTCCGGGACAGGGTGATGGCTACACCTTC

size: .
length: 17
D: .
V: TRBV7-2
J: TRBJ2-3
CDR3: CASSNLGGPSPQDTQYF
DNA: TGTGCCAGCAGTAATCTGGGGGGGCCATCTCCACAGGATACGCAGTATTTT

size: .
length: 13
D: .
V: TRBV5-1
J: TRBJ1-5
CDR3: CASSLWSNQPQHF
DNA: TGCGCCAGCAGCTTGTGGAGCAATCAGCCCCAGCATTTT

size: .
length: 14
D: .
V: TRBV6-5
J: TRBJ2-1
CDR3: CASSDNQVGDEQFF
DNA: TGTGCCAGCAGTGACAATCAAGTGGGCGATGAGCAGTTCTTC

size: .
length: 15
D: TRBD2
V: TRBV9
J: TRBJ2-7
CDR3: CASSVDPSGGYEQYF
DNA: TGTGCCAGCAGCGTAGATCCTAGCGGGGGCTACGAGCAGTACTTC

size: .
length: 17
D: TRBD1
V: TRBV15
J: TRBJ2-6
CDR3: CATSRGSGGSGANVLTF
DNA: TGTGCCACCAGCAGAGGATCAGGGGGCTCTGGGGCCAACGTCCTGACTTTC

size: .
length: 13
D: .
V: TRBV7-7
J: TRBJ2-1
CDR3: CASSLGPNNEQFF
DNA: TGTGCCAGCAGCTTAGGCCCAAACAATGAGCAGTTCTTC

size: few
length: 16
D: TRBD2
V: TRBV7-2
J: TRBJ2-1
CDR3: CASSPGGAQRYNEQFF
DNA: TGTGCCAGCAGCCCCGGGGGGGCCCAAAGATACAATGAGCAGTTCTTC

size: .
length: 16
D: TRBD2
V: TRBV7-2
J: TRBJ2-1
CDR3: CASSFTGTSGYNEQFF
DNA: TGTGCCAGCAGCTTTACCGGGACTAGCGGCTACAATGAGCAGTTCTTC

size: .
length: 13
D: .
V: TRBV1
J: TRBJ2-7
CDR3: CTSSQSPPYEQYF
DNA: TGCACCAGCAGCCAATCCCCCCCCTACGAGCAGTACTTC

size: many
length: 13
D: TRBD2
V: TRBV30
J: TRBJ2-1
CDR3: CAWSLLAGVEQFF
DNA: TGTGCCTGGAGTCTCCTAGCGGGAGTTGAGCAGTTCTTC